This TCR beta chain stems from a study of shared clonotypes between healthy human individuals. At the level of the study: With ages of 18 to 49, the donors were a couple of women and a few men.

The CDR3 loop spans 16 amino acids. Germline V CDR1 and CDR2: SGHNT, YYREEE (reference sequence). V was clipped by 4 bases and J by 5 bases; unmatched bases: 7. Around 30,000 T cell genomes, or about 0.2 ug DNA, went into the sorted-subset replicate PCRs. Sequencing used immunoSEQ multiplex PCR; TCRdb keeps in-frame clones, though not all of them. The table records more than 150,000 clones, approximately 61% of them present only once. Donation came from healthy HIV-negative adults that had no recent acute infections or vaccinations. Splitting of CD4+ cells produced CD45RA+ naive and CD45RA-negative memory subsets.

Sequencing input: memory CD4+ T cells sorted from blood. Subset noted: CD45RA-negative fraction. This sequence joins TRBV5-4 and TRBJ2-3; 13 bases are a match to TRBD2. The receptor was derived from a man aged 25 to 40 in good health. This CDR3 reads CASSVTSGRAVDTQYF. The CDR3 DNA reads TGTGCCAGCAGCGTTACTAGCGGGAGGGCCGTAGATACGCAGTATTTT.